This T cell receptor beta chain derives from a study of blood T cell repertoires in COVID-19. Study details: COVID-19 samples from acute and convalescent phases originated in the United States, Italy and Spain. PBMCs, B-cell-depleted T cells, or T cells were the source of the cDNA or gDNA that made up the material.

Per the original data handling: From reference gene primer amplification, estimates of nucleated cell counts were derived. TCRdb's copy holds only in-frame clones and misses some; the assay was immunoSEQ multiplex PCR. For V, J and clone size, that table is used; D and trimming come from the DNA. The sample holds fewer than 120,000 clones, approximately 90% seen once. V gave up 3 bases and J gave up 3 bases, with 9 bases separating them. CDR3 length equals 14 residues. The germline V gene encodes CDR1 MDHEN and CDR2 SYDVKM. Sequenced: peripheral blood. This clonotype originated in a human donor in a cohort sampled during active COVID-19. The chain has TRBV28 and TRBJ2-1, with D unresolved. CDR3 residues: CASSFSGGYNEQFF. DNA of the CDR3: TGTGCCAGCAGTTTTAGTGGCGGCTACAATGAGCAGTTCTTC.